The 20 T cell receptor beta chains given below trace back to one sample, sequenced in a study of blood T cell repertoires in COVID-19. TCRdb's table, derived via immunoSEQ multiplex PCR, lists solely in-frame clones and lacks some. The sample holds tens of thousands of clones, around four fifths seen once. Input material: peripheral blood. The source is a human donor in a cohort sampled during active COVID-19.

The chain combines TRBV7-3 with TRBJ2-2; TRBD2 matches at 9 bases. Germline assignment: CDR1 SGHTA and CDR2 FQGTGA. The CDR3 covers 18 residues. V was pared by 5 bases and J by 2 bases, with 12 bases of the junction left unmatched. The CDR3 DNA follows: TGTGCCAGCAGCCTAAGGGTAGCGGGGGCTCATAACACCGGGGAGCTGTTTTTT. Protein sequence: CASSLRVAGAHNTGELFF.

The chain uses TRBV28 and TRBJ1-2; D ambiguous. CDR1 is MDHEN, CDR2 SYDVKM, per germline. The germline V and J ends were trimmed by 5 bases and 7 bases, with 14 bases remaining between them. The CDR3 consists of 13 residues. The CDR3 DNA follows: TGTGCCAGCAGTCCGCTCGGGGTTCTTGGCTACACCTTC. Translating it yields CASSPLGVLGYTF.

The chain combines TRBV11-2 with TRBJ2-3, with 9 bases aligning to TRBD2. With 0 bases clipped from V and 6 bases from J, the junction kept 10 bases outside the gene matches. This CDR3 region has 17 residues. The V gene's germline CDR1 is SGHAT and CDR2 FQNNGV. CDR3 in amino acids: CASSLDLGGGAGDTQYF. As DNA, the CDR3 is TGTGCCAGCAGCTTAGATCTTGGCGGGGGGGCCGGGGATACGCAGTATTTT.

The chain uses TRBV19 and TRBJ1-4; 10 bases map to TRBD1. The CDR3 has 15 amino acids. CDR1 and CDR2 from the germline V gene are LNHDA and SQIVND (reference sequence). Unmatched junction bases numbered 5, after V lost 4 bases and J lost 6 bases. The chain's CDR3 is CASSRTGGTDEKLFF. In DNA form, the CDR3 reads TGTGCCAGTAGTAGGACAGGGGGAACCGATGAAAAACTGTTTTTT.

This clone was seen a handful of times. The chain has TRBV5-6 and TRBJ2-7, with TRBD1 matching 10 bases. Trimming cost V 3 bases and J 2 bases; bases outside gene matches: 2. The CDR3 totals 14 residues. Looked up from germline, CDR1 is SGHDT and CDR2 is YYEEEE. The CDR3 here is CASSSGQGTYEQYF. The CDR3 nucleotides read TGTGCCAGCAGCTCGGGACAGGGGACCTACGAGCAGTACTTC.

This clone was seen just once. The rearrangement uses TRBV19 and TRBJ2-1; 13 nucleotides match TRBD2. V trimming: 4 bases; J trimming: 4 bases; junction bases outside the gene matches: 7. From germline, CDR1 is LNHDA and CDR2 SQIVND (reference sequence). The CDR3 covers 17 residues. CDR3 nucleotides: TGTGCCAGTAGTAAAGGGACTAGCGGGGTCTTATACAATGAGCAGTTCTTC. It codes for CASSKGTSGVLYNEQFF.

The chain combines TRBV18 with TRBJ2-1, with D maybe TRBD1 (6 bases). Trimming pared 1 base from V and 7 bases from J, leaving 8 bases between. CDR3 length: 13 residues. Germline CDR1 is KGHSH and CDR2 is LQKENI. The CDR3 here is CASSPRQDNEQFF. In DNA, the CDR3 is TGTGCCAGCTCACCACGACAGGATAATGAGCAGTTCTTC.

The chain has TRBV2 and TRBJ2-7; 7 nucleotides agree with TRBD1. The CDR3 is 14 residues long. In germline, CDR1 is SNHLY, CDR2 FYNNEI. J was trimmed by 6 bases and V by 6 bases; bases with no gene match: 11. The CDR3 sequence: CASSPDREPLEQYF. The CDR3 region has the DNA TGTGCCAGCAGCCCCGACAGGGAGCCTCTCGAGCAGTACTTC. The variable domain in full, with the rest retrieved from reference TRBV2 and TRBJ2-7, is EPEVTQTPSHQVTQMGQEVILRCVPISNHLYFYWYRQILGQKVEFLVSFYNNEISEKSEIFDDQFSVERPDGSNFTLKIRSTKLEDSAMYFCASSPDREPLEQYFGPGTRLTVT.

The chain combines TRBV4-2 with TRBJ2-7, with 9 bases fitting TRBD2. Losses at the gene ends were 4 bases for V and 6 bases for J; bases not matched to a gene: 7. CDR1 is LGHNA, CDR2 YNFKEQ, per germline. This CDR3 has 14 amino acids. The CDR3 nucleotides read TGTGCCAGCAGCCCGATAGCGGGAGTAATCGAGCAGTACTTC. Protein sequence: CASSPIAGVIEQYF.

Concerning this clone: One end of the junction does not line up with germline, which may come from a read error. The chain is built from TRBV2 and TRBJ2-7; D gene uncertain. The CDR3 extends over 11 amino acids. Germline V gene lookup returns CDR1 SNHLY and CDR2 FYNNEI. The CDR3 spells CASIRSEYVFF. CDR3 sequence (DNA): TGTGCCAGCATCCGAAGTGAGTATGTGTTCTTC.

The rearrangement links TRBV4-2 to TRBJ1-1; a possible D gene is TRBD1 (5 bases). The CDR3 spans 15 residues. Per the germline V gene, CDR1 is LGHNA and CDR2 is YNFKEQ. The ends were cut back, 0 bases at V and 10 bases at J, with 18 bases in the middle. The DNA for the CDR3 is TGTGCCAGCAGCCAAGATGCAGGGTCTGGCAGAGGAGCTTTCTTT. Protein sequence: CASSQDAGSGRGAFF.

This sequence joins TRBV5-5 and TRBJ1-3; D uncertain. Germline V lookup: CDR1 SGHKS, CDR2 YYEKEE (reference sequence). V was clipped by 1 base and J by 3 bases, with 20 bases between them. This CDR3 contains 18 residues. CDR3 residues: CASSLSLTSGFDGNTIYF. CDR3 DNA sequence: TGTGCCAGCAGCTTGTCGCTGACATCTGGGTTTGATGGAAACACCATATATTTT.

The CDR3 region has the DNA TGTGCCACCAGTGCAGGGAGCACAGATACGCAGTATTTT. It yields the protein CATSAGSTDTQYF. The J gene is TRBJ2-3, the V gene TRBV24-1; possible D gene TRBD1, 5 bases. Trimming removed 5 bases from V and 0 bases from J, with 5 bases in between. Per germline, CDR1 KGHDR and CDR2 SFDVKD. The CDR3 runs 13 residues.

The chain joins TRBV5-4 to TRBJ2-1, with D possibly TRBD2 on 5 matching bases. Germline CDR1 is SGHNT and CDR2 is YYREEE (reference sequence). Trimming stripped 5 bases from V and 1 base from J, with 13 bases between. The CDR3 loop spans 15 amino acids. CDR3 region: CASREAARSYNEQFF. CDR3 nucleotide sequence: TGTGCCAGCAGGGAGGCAGCACGTTCCTACAATGAGCAGTTCTTC.

This clone was recorded a few times. V is TRBV2 and J is TRBJ1-1; no clear D gene. Germline V gives CDR1 SNHLY, CDR2 FYNNEI. CDR3 length equals 15 residues. V lost 8 bases, J lost 0 bases, and 16 bases lay in between. This CDR3 reads CASRLGSSLNTEAFF. As DNA, the CDR3 is TGTGCCAGCCGTTTGGGGAGCAGCCTGAACACTGAAGCTTTCTTT. The full variable domain, rest sourced from reference TRBV2 and TRBJ1-1, is EPEVTQTPSHQVTQMGQEVILRCVPISNHLYFYWYRQILGQKVEFLVSFYNNEISEKSEIFDDQFSVERPDGSNFTLKIRSTKLEDSAMYFCASRLGSSLNTEAFFGQGTRLTVV.

The gene calls are TRBV7-9 and TRBJ1-1; D unresolved. The CDR3 has 13 residues. Germline CDR1 is SEHNR and CDR2 is FQNEAQ (reference sequence). V shed 3 bases and J shed 3 bases, with 8 bases lying between them. The CDR3 region has the DNA TGTGCCAGCAGCTTCACAGAATACACTGAAGCTTTCTTT. Translating it yields CASSFTEYTEAFF.

J is TRBJ2-7 and V is TRBV5-5, with D possibly matching TRBD2 (5 bases). Trimming took 2 bases from V and 0 from J, leaving 12 bases between them. The germline V gene has CDR1 SGHKS and CDR2 YYEKEE (reference sequence). The CDR3 has 15 residues. The CDR3 loop is CASSFGGPSSYEQYF. The CDR3 nucleotides are TGTGCCAGCAGCTTTGGCGGGCCTAGCTCCTACGAGCAGTACTTC.

This chain links TRBV30 with TRBJ2-7; D uncertain. The germline V gene has CDR1 GTSNPN and CDR2 SVGIG (reference sequence). Trimming removed 1 base from V and 4 bases from J, with 17 bases in between. The CDR3 is 15 amino acids. This CDR3 is CAWSEDDRVRYEQYF. The CDR3 DNA reads as TGTGCCTGGAGTGAGGATGATCGGGTTAGGTACGAGCAGTACTTC.

Notes on this clone: Other DNA sequences from this sample encode an identical CDR3 as well. The CDR3 DNA follows: TGTGCCGGGAAACCAGGACAGGGTATGCGGAACACTGAAGCTTTCTTT. Residues: CAGKPGQGMRNTEAFF. V is TRBV28 and J is TRBJ1-1; 8 bases map to TRBD1. The ends lost 11 bases at V and 1 base at J; junction bases unmatched: 15. CDR3 length equals 16 residues. The germline V gene encodes CDR1 MDHEN and CDR2 SYDVKM.

The rearrangement joins TRBV15 to TRBJ2-5, with TRBD1 identical over 9 bases. The CDR3 totals 15 residues. The germline V gene encodes CDR1 LNHNV and CDR2 YYDKDF (reference sequence). V trimming: 5 bases; J trimming: 5 bases; junction bases outside the gene matches: 9. The CDR3 bases are TGTGCCACCAGCGATCTTACAGGGGGCCGGGAGACCCAGTACTTC. Translation: CATSDLTGGRETQYF.